Below are 5 T cell receptor beta chains sequenced from a single sample in a study of cytomegalovirus exposure and HLA in healthy donors. Primers included in the PCR were 60 Vbeta and 13 Jbeta primers. Sequencing used immunoSEQ multiplex PCR; TCRdb keeps in-frame clones, though not all of them. The data show approximately 160,000 clones, with about three quarters seen just once and less than 1% held by the top ten. The source material was PBMCs. The receptors come from a female donor in good health and CMV-seronegative.

Here the CDR3 reads CASRGTDTGELFF. The CDR3 region has the DNA TGCGCCAGCCGAGGGACAGACACCGGGGAGCTGTTTTTT. This chain joins TRBV5-1 and TRBJ2-2, with 7 bases lining up with TRBD1. Germline CDR1 SGHRS, CDR2 YFSETQ. V trimming: 7 bases; J trimming: 3 bases; junction bases outside the gene matches: 3. The CDR3 covers 13 residues.

The chain employs TRBV18 and TRBJ1-5; 8 bases map to TRBD1. After removal of 3 bases from V and 11 bases from J, the junction contained 12 bases not matched to a gene. This CDR3 is 15 amino acids long. Germline loops: CDR1 KGHSH, CDR2 LQKENI. CDR3 protein: CASSPLNPRDRTQHF. Written as DNA, the CDR3 is TGTGCCAGCTCACCCCTCAACCCGCGGGACAGGACCCAGCATTTT.

The genes are TRBV28 and TRBJ2-3, with TRBD2 as a possible D gene (6 bases). Trimming took 8 bases from V and 0 from J, leaving 15 bases between them. This CDR3 has 15 amino acids. Germline lookup yields CDR1 MDHEN and CDR2 SYDVKM. The CDR3 spells CASGSGGVSTDTQYF. The CDR3 region has the DNA TGTGCCAGCGGCTCCGGCGGGGTGAGCACAGATACGCAGTATTTT.

The genes are TRBV4-2 and TRBJ2-7; 10 nucleotides line up with TRBD2. The CDR3 has 15 amino acids. Looked up from germline, CDR1 is LGHNA and CDR2 is YNFKEQ. Germline trimming cut 0 bases from V and 2 bases from J; bases unmatched to any gene: 1. DNA of the CDR3: TGTGCCAGCAGCCAAGACACTAGCGGGGCCTACGAGCAGTACTTC. This translates into CASSQDTSGAYEQYF.

This rearrangement joins TRBV2 to TRBJ1-2; 7 bases are a match to TRBD1. Per germline, CDR1 SNHLY and CDR2 FYNNEI. V gave up 5 bases and J gave up 5 bases; unmatched junction bases: 5. The CDR3 runs to 13 residues. The chain's CDR3 is CASSSTGSYGYTF. In nucleotides, the CDR3 is TGTGCCAGCAGTTCGACAGGGTCTTATGGCTACACCTTC.